Presented here are 6 T cell receptor beta chains from one specimen sequenced in a study of molecular identifiers for immune sequencing clone quantification. Using its own MiXCR run on the PCR reads, TCRdb lists one record per CDR3 protein. The table records roughly 100,000 distinct CDR3 sequences, about 35% of them present only once. The sequenced material came from naive CD8+ T cells from blood, with Jurkat cell RNA spiked in. Specified subset: FACS-sorted CD8+CD4-CCR7+CD45RA+ naive T cells. Source of these receptors: a human donor in good health. Some libraries in this study had Jurkat cell RNA spiked in.

The V and J genes are TRBV6-2 or TRBV6-3 and TRBJ1-2, with D possibly TRBD1 on 5 matching bases. The CDR3 sequence is 15 residues long. The V gene lost 5 bases and the J gene lost 4 bases, with 17 bases spanning the gap. Per germline, CDR1 MNHEY and CDR2 SVGEGT. In nucleotides, the CDR3 is TGTGCCAGCAGTGCAGGGCCCTCTACGTTCTATGGCTACACCTTC. Residues: CASSAGPSTFYGYTF.

In the case of this clonotype: Being one base from a much bigger clone, this may be a read error. The chain is built from TRBV28 and TRBJ2-7; D may be TRBD2 (5 bases). Germline V gives CDR1 MDHEN, CDR2 SYDVKM. Trimming took 6 bases from V and 6 from J, leaving 18 bases between them. The length of the CDR3 is 14 residues. CDR3 nucleotide sequence: TGTGCCAGCAGCTCGGGGTTGGCCCTCTCCGAGCAGTACTTC. Translating gives CASSSGLALSEQYF.

This clonotype was seen a few times. J is TRBJ1-1 and V is TRBV7-9; the D gene is possibly TRBD1 (6 bases). The CDR3 sequence is 13 residues long. Germline lookup yields CDR1 SEHNR and CDR2 FQNEAQ (reference sequence). Trimming pared 1 base from V and 8 bases from J, leaving 11 bases between. The CDR3 region is CASSLVQGREAFF. The CDR3 DNA reads TGTGCCAGCAGCTTAGTCCAGGGGCGAGAAGCTTTCTTT.

The V call is TRBV5-5, the J call TRBJ1-1, with TRBD1 identical over 9 bases. Germline CDR1 and CDR2: SGHKS and YYEKEE (reference sequence). This CDR3 region has 15 residues. J gave up 5 bases and V 4 bases, and 9 bases lay outside the gene matches. The CDR3: CASSIYRGPRTEAFF. CDR3 nucleotides: TGTGCCAGCAGCATCTACAGGGGGCCGAGGACTGAAGCTTTCTTT.

In regard to this clonotype: This may stem from a read error, because a much larger clone lies one nucleotide away. The rearrangement joins TRBV9 to TRBJ2-2; maybe TRBD2 (5 bases). Germline V gene lookup returns CDR1 SGDLS and CDR2 YYNGEE. The CDR3 loop spans 12 amino acids. The CDR3 spells CASSLHTGELCF. CDR3 nucleotide sequence: TGTGCCAGCAGCCTTCACACCGGGGAGCTGTGTTTT.

On this clonotype: A much more abundant neighbour one base away suggests this may be a read error. The rearrangement links TRBV6-2 or TRBV6-3 to TRBJ2-3, with D perhaps assigned TRBD1 or TRBD2 (5 bases each). The CDR3 sequence is 14 residues long. V was cut by 8 bases and J by 2 bases, with 14 bases left in between. Germline lookup yields CDR1 MNHEY and CDR2 SVGEGT. CDR3 in amino acids: CASCWDRITDTQYF. Here the CDR3 DNA reads TGTGCCAGCTGTTGGGACCGGATCACAGATACGCAGTATTTT.